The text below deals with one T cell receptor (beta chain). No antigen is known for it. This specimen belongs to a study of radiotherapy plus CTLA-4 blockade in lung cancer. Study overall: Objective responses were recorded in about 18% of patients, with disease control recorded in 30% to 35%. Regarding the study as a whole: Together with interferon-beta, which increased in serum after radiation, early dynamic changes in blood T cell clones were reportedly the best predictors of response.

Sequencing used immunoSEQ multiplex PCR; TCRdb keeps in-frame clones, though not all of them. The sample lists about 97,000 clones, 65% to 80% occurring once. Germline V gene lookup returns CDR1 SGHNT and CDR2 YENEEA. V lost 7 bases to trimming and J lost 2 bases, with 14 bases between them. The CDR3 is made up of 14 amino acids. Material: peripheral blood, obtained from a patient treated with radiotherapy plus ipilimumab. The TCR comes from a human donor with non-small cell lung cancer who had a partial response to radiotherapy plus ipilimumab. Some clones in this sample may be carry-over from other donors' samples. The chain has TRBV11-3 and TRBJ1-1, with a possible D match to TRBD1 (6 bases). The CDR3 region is CASTHQGSNTEAFF. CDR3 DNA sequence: TGTGCCAGCACCCATCAGGGGTCTAACACTGAAGCTTTCTTT.